The entry below describes one TCR beta chain. Antigen unknown. The sample comes from a study of shared clonotypes between healthy human individuals. Overall study findings and caveats: Larger estimated richness was generally recorded for naive subsets relative to memory subsets.

The CDR3 runs 14 residues. Germline-derived CDR1 and CDR2 are MNHNY and SVGAGI (reference sequence). Trimming cost V 7 bases and J 5 bases; bases outside gene matches: 3. CD8 memory fractions consisted of CD45RO+ and CCR7-negative CD45RA+ TemRA cells together. Sequenced by immunoSEQ multiplex PCR; TCRdb stores in-frame clones only, minus some. The table records roughly 380,000 clones, about 96% of them present only once. The clonotype was recovered from a man aged 25-45 years in good health. The chain joins TRBV6-6 to TRBJ2-1; 12 bases are shared with TRBD2. The sequencing sample was made of memory CD8+ T cells sorted from blood. Subset in this sample: CD45RO+ cells pooled with CCR7-negative TemRA cells. The CDR3: CASILAGGHNEQFF. The CDR3, as DNA: TGTGCCAGCATCCTAGCGGGAGGGCACAATGAGCAGTTCTTC.